The T cell receptor beta chain described here comes from a study of beta chain features in type 1 diabetes. General observations from the study: PCR might favor shorter templates, equally in patients and controls. All four CD4+ subsets from Type 1 diabetes patients carried moderately but significantly shorter TCRB CDR3s.

All of the isolated RNA was reverse transcribed, so expressed TCRB transcripts were sequenced. TCRdb's copy holds only in-frame clones and misses some; the assay was immunoSEQ multiplex PCR. The sample has around 340,000 clones; approximately 9.9% are singletons. Notes on this clone: Its antigen is unknown.

Isolation of CD4+ naive, central memory, regulatory and stem cell-like memory cells was achieved by sorting via CD45RO/CCR7/CD25/CD127/CD95/CD27. The clonotype originates from a man aged 25 to 40 with type 1 diabetes. Source material: central memory CD4+ T cells from blood.

As DNA, the CDR3 is TGTGCCAGCAGCTTGACTAGCGGGCTGTACCAAGAGACCCAGTACTTC. Translated: CASSLTSGLYQETQYF. V is TRBV7-2 and J is TRBJ2-5; TRBD2 matches at 10 bases. This CDR3 region has 16 residues. Germline V gene data show CDR1 as SGHTA and CDR2 as FQGNSA. Unmatched junction bases numbered 4, after V lost 3 bases and J lost 0 bases. The full variable domain, its missing parts supplied by reference TRBV7-2 and TRBJ2-5, is GAGVSQSPSNKVTEKGKDVELRCDPISGHTALYWYRQSLGQGLEFLIYFQGNSAPDKSGLPSDRFSAERTGGSVSTLTIQRTQQEDSAVYLCASSLTSGLYQETQYFGPGTRLLVL.